The 17 T cell receptor beta chains below all came from one sample that was sequenced in a study of blood T cell repertoires in COVID-19. Using immunoSEQ multiplex PCR, the repertoire was profiled, and TCRdb retains in-frame clones only, with some absent. In the table there are about 130,000 clones, just under 85% of which are singletons. Specimen: peripheral blood. These receptors were taken from a woman aged 45-65 years with acute or convalescent COVID-19.

The gene calls are TRBV5-1 and TRBJ2-3; a possible D gene is TRBD1 (6 bases). CDR1 SGHRS and CDR2 YFSETQ come from the germline V gene. V lost 4 bases and J 2 bases, leaving 14 bases between the germline ends. This CDR3 contains 15 residues. CDR3 protein: CASSLRTDPTDTQYF. The DNA for the CDR3 is TGCGCCAGCAGCCTCAGGACAGATCCCACAGATACGCAGTATTTT.

DNA of the CDR3: TGTGCCAGCAGTTACTCCAGCACGGGTTGGTATGGCTACACCTTC. This gives the protein CASSYSSTGWYGYTF. V and J are TRBV6-5 and TRBJ1-2; D remains ambiguous. Germline assignment: CDR1 MNHEY and CDR2 SVGAGI. This CDR3 spans 15 amino acids. The V end lost 0 bases, the J end lost 5 bases, and 13 bases lay between the germline ends.

In this sample, this clone turned up a few times. The chain uses TRBV22-1 and TRBJ1-6; the D segment call TRBD1 is taken from the table without a DNA check. TRBV22-1 is marked as a pseudogene. The CDR3 extends over 14 amino acids. CDR3 DNA sequence: TGTCCTGGGAGCGCCCAGGGTGGGAATTCACCCCTCCACTTT. Protein: CPGSAQGGNSPLHF.

This clone is a singleton in its sample. The chain uses TRBV9 and TRBJ2-3, with 8 bases identical to TRBD2. Germline lookup yields CDR1 SGDLS and CDR2 YYNGEE. V dropped 3 bases and J dropped 4; count of bases not matched to a gene: 4. CDR3 length: 14 amino acids. This chain's CDR3 is CASSAGGGPDTQYF. DNA for the CDR3: TGTGCCAGCAGCGCGGGGGGGGGCCCAGATACGCAGTATTTT.

This clone came up once. The CDR3 reads CASRPGQGALTGELFF. The DNA of the CDR3 is TGTGCCAGCAGACCCGGACAGGGGGCCCTCACCGGGGAGCTGTTTTTT. This rearrangement joins TRBV5-4 to TRBJ2-2, with TRBD1 identical over 11 bases. V lost 5 bases to trimming and J lost 4 bases; unmatched junction nucleotides: 7. CDR3 length equals 16 residues. Germline V gene sequence: CDR1 SGHNT, CDR2 YYREEE (reference sequence).

The chain is built from TRBV12-3 or TRBV12-4 and TRBJ1-2, with TRBD1 matching over 10 bases. The V segment lost 6 bases and the J segment 8 bases; nucleotides outside the gene matches: 6. The CDR3 is made up of 13 amino acids. The CDR3 reads CASRGQGERGYTF. Written as DNA, the CDR3 is TGTGCCAGCAGAGGACAGGGGGAGCGGGGCTACACCTTC.

This chain links TRBV23-1 with TRBJ2-7; D is perhaps TRBD1 (6 bases). TRBV23-1 falls under the ORF class, with uncertain function. V gave up 10 bases and J gave up 2 bases, with 15 bases separating them. The CDR3 contains 13 residues. Written as DNA, the CDR3 is TGCGCCAAAAACGGACAGCCGACCTACGAGCAGTACTTC. Its protein product is CAKNGQPTYEQYF.

J is TRBJ1-4 and V is TRBV6-5, with unresolved D. Trimming took off 5 bases at V and 6 bases at J, with 10 bases between the two ends. The length of the CDR3 is 13 residues. Per the germline V gene, CDR1 is MNHEY and CDR2 is SVGAGI. The CDR3: CASSQNPDEKLFF. The CDR3 DNA follows: TGTGCCAGCAGTCAAAATCCGGATGAAAAACTGTTTTTT.

The chain joins TRBV11-2 to TRBJ2-7, with TRBD2 identical over 9 bases. Germline trimming cut 4 bases from V and 4 bases from J; bases unmatched to any gene: 11. Germline CDR1 SGHAT, CDR2 FQNNGV. This CDR3 comprises 16 residues. The CDR3 is CASSSNRRGGLYEQYF. The CDR3 bases are TGTGCCAGCAGCTCGAATAGGCGGGGGGGACTTTACGAGCAGTACTTC.

Details on this clone: The sample holds other DNA sequences that translate to the same CDR3. CDR3 sequence (DNA): TGTGCCAGCTCGCCGGGACAGGGCCCCTACGAGCAGTACTTC. Its protein is CASSPGQGPYEQYF. The gene calls are TRBV18 and TRBJ2-7; 9 bases fit TRBD1. Germline assignment: CDR1 KGHSH and CDR2 LQKENI. V dropped 6 bases and J dropped 2; count of bases not matched to a gene: 5. This CDR3 region has 14 residues.

This clone was detected only once. The J gene is TRBJ2-2, the V gene TRBV2, with D perhaps TRBD1 (5 bases). CDR3 length: 16 residues. CDR1 SNHLY and CDR2 FYNNEI come from the germline V gene. V was shortened by 1 base and J by 6 bases, with 15 bases between the two germline ends. The CDR3 sequence is CASSEVGPELSGELFF. For the CDR3, the DNA is TGTGCCAGCAGTGAAGTGGGGCCCGAGTTGTCCGGGGAGCTGTTTTTT.

This CDR3 reads CASSIAQGSQPQHF. The DNA of the CDR3 is TGTGCCAGTAGTATAGCGCAGGGAAGTCAGCCCCAGCATTTT. This chain connects TRBV19 to TRBJ1-5, with a possible D match to TRBD1 (5 bases). The CDR3 totals 14 residues. Between the trimmed V and J ends, which lost 1 base and 6 bases, there was a span of 10 bases. Germline V gives CDR1 LNHDA, CDR2 SQIVND (reference sequence).

On this clone: This sample includes further DNA sequences coding for the same CDR3. The rearrangement links TRBV5-1 to TRBJ1-5, with 8 bases lining up with TRBD1. CDR3 length equals 15 residues. The V gene end was trimmed by 5 bases and the J gene end by 0 bases; junction bases not matched to a gene: 4. Per germline, CDR1 SGHRS and CDR2 YFSETQ. CDR3: CASRPTGDSNQPQHF. The CDR3 DNA follows: TGCGCCAGCAGACCGACAGGGGATAGCAATCAGCCCCAGCATTTT. The full variable domain, its missing parts supplied by reference TRBV5-1 and TRBJ1-5, is KAGVTQTPRYLIKTRGQQVTLSCSPISGHRSVSWYQQTPGQGLQFLFEYFSETQRNKGNFPGRFSGRQFSNSRSEMNVSTLELGDSALYLCASRPTGDSNQPQHFGDGTRLSIL.

The V call is TRBV4-1, the J call TRBJ1-2; D gene uncertain. The CDR3 runs 15 residues. Germline CDR1 MGHRA, CDR2 YSYEKL. V was cut by 4 bases and J by 4 bases, with 16 bases left in between. CDR3 DNA: TGCGCCAGCAGCCCCAACCAGGACTCGTTCTATGGCTACACCTTC. Its translation: CASSPNQDSFYGYTF.

The J gene is TRBJ1-2, the V gene TRBV13; 9 bases are shared with TRBD1. Losses at the gene ends were 3 bases for V and 5 bases for J; bases not matched to a gene: 7. Germline CDR1 PRHDT, CDR2 FYEKMQ (reference sequence). CDR3 length equals 15 residues. The CDR3 loop reads CASSLDRGFLYGYTF. In DNA, the CDR3 is TGTGCCAGCAGCTTGGACAGGGGATTTCTGTATGGCTACACCTTC. Using reference TRBV13 and TRBJ1-2 for the parts outside the CDR3, the full variable domain is AAGVIQSPRHLIKEKRETATLKCYPIPRHDTVYWYQQGPGQDPQFLISFYEKMQSDKGSIPDRFSAQQFSDYHSELNMSSLELGDSALYFCASSLDRGFLYGYTFGSGTRLTVV.

This chain joins TRBV24-1 and TRBJ2-1; no reliable D call. Trimming shortened V by 4 bases and J by 6 bases, and 18 bases separated the two germline ends. The germline gives CDR1 KGHDR, CDR2 SFDVKD. The CDR3 length is 16 residues. The chain's CDR3 is CATSDPGQSNPNEQFF. Written as DNA, the CDR3 is TGTGCCACCAGTGACCCGGGTCAATCAAACCCCAATGAGCAGTTCTTC.

The chain links TRBV5-1 to TRBJ1-1; TRBD1 matches 10 bases. The CDR3 has 17 residues. Germline-derived CDR1 and CDR2 are SGHRS and YFSETQ. V lost 0 bases to trimming and J lost 3 bases; unmatched junction nucleotides: 8. CDR3 DNA: TGCGCCAGCAGCTTGGCCGGGACAGGGGTATTGGACACTGAAGCTTTCTTT. As protein: CASSLAGTGVLDTEAFF.